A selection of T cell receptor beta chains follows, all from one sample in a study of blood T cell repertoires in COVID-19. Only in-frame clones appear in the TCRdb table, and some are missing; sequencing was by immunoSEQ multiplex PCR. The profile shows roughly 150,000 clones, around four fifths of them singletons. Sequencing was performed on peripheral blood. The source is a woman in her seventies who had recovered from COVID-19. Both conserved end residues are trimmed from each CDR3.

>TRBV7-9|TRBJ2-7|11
ASSLDSSYEQY
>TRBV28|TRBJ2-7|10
ASMGRAYEQY
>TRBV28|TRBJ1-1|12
ASSLAGVNTEAF
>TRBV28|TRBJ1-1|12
ASIHPRVNTEAF
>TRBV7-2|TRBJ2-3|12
ASKGGLSTDTQY
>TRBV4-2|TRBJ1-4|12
ASSPGQINEKLF
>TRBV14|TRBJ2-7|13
ASSRDYWGRGEQY
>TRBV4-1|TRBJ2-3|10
ASSPGGRTQY
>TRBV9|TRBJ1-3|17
ASSTRFGAEALSGNTIY
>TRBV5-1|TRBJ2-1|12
ASSLVEGADEQF
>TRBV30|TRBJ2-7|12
AWRGLASSYEQY
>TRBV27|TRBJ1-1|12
ASSPRTGGTEAF
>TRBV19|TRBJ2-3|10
ASSQSTDTQY
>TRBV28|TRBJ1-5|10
ASSPLYQPQH
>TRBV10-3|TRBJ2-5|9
AIGQGETQY
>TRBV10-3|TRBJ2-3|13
AISELAGSTDTQY
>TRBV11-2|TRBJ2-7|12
ASSLVTGEYEQY
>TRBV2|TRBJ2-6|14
ASGGLVGSGANVLT
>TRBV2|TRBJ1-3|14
ASSDPDRVTGNTIY
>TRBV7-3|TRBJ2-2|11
ASSISTTGELF
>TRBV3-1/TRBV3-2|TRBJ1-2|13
ASSHGQATYGGYT
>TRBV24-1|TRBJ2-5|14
ATLRLAGTYQETQY
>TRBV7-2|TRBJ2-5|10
ASSRTGETQY
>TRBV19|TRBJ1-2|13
ASSMWGTPNYGYT
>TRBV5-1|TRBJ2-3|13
ASSPGTYPTDTQY
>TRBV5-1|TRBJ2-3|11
ASSPSSTDTQY
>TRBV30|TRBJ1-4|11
AWGGQTGEKLF
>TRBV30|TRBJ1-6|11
AWSSDSNSPLH
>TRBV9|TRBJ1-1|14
ASSAHGGGTYTEAF
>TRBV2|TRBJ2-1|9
ASSEGGASF
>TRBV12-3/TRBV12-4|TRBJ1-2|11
ASSLLLRYGYT
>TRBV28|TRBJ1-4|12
ASSLIATNEKLF
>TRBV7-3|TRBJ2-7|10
ASSLQGGEQY
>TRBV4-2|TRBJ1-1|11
ASSPPTGSEAF
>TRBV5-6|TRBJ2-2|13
ASSLYPGGTGELF
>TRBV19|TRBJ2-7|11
ASSIGVRGEQY
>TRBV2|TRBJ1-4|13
ASSVGGDESEKLF
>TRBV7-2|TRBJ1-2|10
ASSLVGGGYT
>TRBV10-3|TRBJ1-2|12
AITEGLVRGGYT
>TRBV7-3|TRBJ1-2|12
ASSPRGGPGGYT
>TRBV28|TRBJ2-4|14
ASSPGTGWAKNIQY
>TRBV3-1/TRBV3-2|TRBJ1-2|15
ASSPFLPSIGETGYT
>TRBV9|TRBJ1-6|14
ASSPRGSRDNSPLH
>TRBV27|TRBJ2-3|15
ASSSARDSEIVGTQY
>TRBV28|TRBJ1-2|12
ASSSPGTGYGYT
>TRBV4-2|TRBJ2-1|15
ASSTHERGSSYNEQF
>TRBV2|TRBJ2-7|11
ASSDGLAGEQY
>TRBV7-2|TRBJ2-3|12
ASSLATAPDTQY
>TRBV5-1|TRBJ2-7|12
ASSTGEITHEQY
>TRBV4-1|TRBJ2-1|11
ASSPPFGNEQF
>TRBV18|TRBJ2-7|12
ASSPSVGPTGQY
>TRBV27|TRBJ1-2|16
ASSLFGRRRTTNYGYT
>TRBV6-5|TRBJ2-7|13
ASRRDRASSYEQY
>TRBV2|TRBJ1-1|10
ASRKTGPGAF
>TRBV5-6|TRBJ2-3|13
ASSLVPSGAPSQY
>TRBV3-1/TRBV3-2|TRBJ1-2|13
ASSQDHGQGYGYT